Listed here are 8 T cell receptor beta chains from one sample, sequenced in a study of tumor-infiltrating lymphocytes in primary liver carcinoma (dated 2017 in TCRdb). Data came from an Illumina HiSeq 2500. Using a constant-region primer and ProtoScript II reverse transcriptase, TCRbeta-specific cDNA was reverse-transcribed from approximately 500 ng total RNA. TCRbeta libraries were built with three nested multiplex PCR rounds, a slightly modified ARM-PCR procedure. Each of the first two PCR rounds ran for 9 to 11 cycles using multiplex TRBV1-TRBV30 forward primers together with a Cbeta reverse primer. TCRdb reprocessed the public reads (quality trimming at Q25 with fastp, clone calling with MiXCR) and kept in-frame beta chains. Each CDR3 protein gets just one entry, which takes the most common genes and DNA from the rows behind it. The sample table records 100,000 or so distinct CDR3 sequences; roughly 69% of these occur just once. In total, the top ten clones hold just over 9.5% of the sample.

Without any cell sorting, total RNA and DNA were co-extracted from roughly 20-30 mg of bulk tissue using the AllPrep DNA/RNA mini kit. The sample consisted of liver tumor tissue from sampling region 5. Read against the paper, the sample's cell subset or site label means: tumor region T5, tumor centre. These receptors were taken from a woman aged 60-75 years with primary liver carcinoma and hepatitis B virus infection.

This clonotype was counted ten times or more. This chain links TRBV4-1 with TRBJ2-1; TRBD2 matches at 9 bases. The CDR3 is made up of 20 amino acids. The germline CDR1 and CDR2 sequences are MGHRA and YSYEKL. The J segment lost 0 bases and the V segment lost 4 bases, leaving 16 bases of the junction unmatched. CDR3 in DNA: TGCGCCAGCAGCCCAATTCCCGGGACTAGCTTCGAGAGCTCCTACAATGAGCAGTTCTTC. It encodes CASSPIPGTSFESSYNEQFF.

Concerning this clonotype itself: One end of the junction is discordant with germline, which a read error may explain. The chain couples TRBV11-2 to TRBJ2-3; the match to TRBD1 covers 8 bases. This CDR3 has 16 residues. Germline assignment: CDR1 SGHAT and CDR2 FQNNGV. CDR3 nucleotide sequence: TGTGCCAGCAACTTAACGCGGTTACAGGGGGCAGATACGCAGTATTTT. Its protein product is CASNLTRLQGADTQYF.

About this clonotype itself: A much more abundant neighbour one base away suggests this may be a read error. The CDR3 spells CARSLDPGAADTQYF. CDR3 bases: TGTGCCAGGAGCTTAGACCCCGGAGCCGCAGATACGCAGTATTTT. V and J are TRBV7-8 and TRBJ2-3; D remains unclear. Germline V CDR1 and CDR2: SGHVS, FQNEAQ. This CDR3 contains 15 residues.

A note on this clonotype: The CDR3 carries no conserved terminal phenylalanine or tryptophan, so it likely arises from a read error. The DNA of the CDR3 is TGTGCCAGCAGTGAAGAAGGGTTCGGGGGGACCCTCCACATT. Its protein product is CASSEEGFGGTLHI. The rearrangement joins TRBV6-1 to TRBJ1-6; D is possibly TRBD1 (5 bases). Trimming took 1 base from V and 14 from J, leaving 15 bases between them. CDR1 and CDR2 (germline): MNHNS, SASEGT. The CDR3 runs 14 residues.

Regarding this clonotype: A much larger clone sits a single nucleotide away, making a read error possible. V is TRBV7-9 and J is TRBJ2-1; 11 bases match TRBD2. The germline V gene encodes CDR1 SEHNR and CDR2 FQNEAQ (reference sequence). The CDR3 loop spans 18 amino acids. CDR3: CASSLVLGLAGGYNKQFF. The CDR3 DNA is TGTGCCAGCAGCTTAGTTCTCGGGCTAGCGGGAGGTTACAATAAGCAGTTCTTC.

This chain connects TRBV28 to TRBJ2-3; D is possibly TRBD2 (5 bases). There are 12 residues in the CDR3. Trimming removed 8 bases at V and 2 bases at J, with 8 bases between. Germline CDR1 MDHEN, CDR2 SYDVKM. The CDR3 DNA follows: TGTGCCAGCTCGAGGGACACAGATACGCAGTATTTT. Translated: CASSRDTDTQYF.

Remarks on this clonotype: The junction does not match germline at one end; this may be a read error. This rearrangement joins TRBV13 to TRBJ2-3; TRBD1 is a possible D gene (6 bases). Germline-derived CDR1 and CDR2 are PRHDT and FYEKMQ (reference sequence). The CDR3 spans 16 residues. CDR3 region: CASSSPRQDSTDMQYF. The CDR3 coding sequence is TGTGCCAGCAGTTCACCCCGACAGGATAGCACAGATATGCAGTATTTT. The full variable domain, with the rest looked up from reference TRBV13 and TRBJ2-3, is AAGVIQSPRHLIKEKRETATLKCYPIPRHDTVYWYQQGPGQDPQFLISFYEKMQSDKGSIPDRFSAQQFSDYHSELNMSSLELGDSALYFCASSSPRQDSTDMQYFGPGTRLTVL.

A word on this clonotype: One end of the junction does not line up with germline, which may come from a read error. The chain recombines TRBV10-3 with TRBJ2-1; 12 nucleotides match TRBD1. CDR1 and CDR2 from the germline V gene are ENHRY and SYGVKD. The CDR3 consists of 13 residues. CDR3 region: CAIRGTGGVEQLF. In nucleotides, the CDR3 is TGTGCCATCAGGGGGACAGGGGGCGTTGAGCAGCTCTTC.